This TCR beta chain originates from a study of cytomegalovirus exposure and HLA in healthy donors (dated by TCRdb to the late 2010s). Context from the whole study: The 550 to 750 repertoires of the first cohort and the roughly 110 validation repertoires were produced on the same platform, according to a later analysis. The aim of the study was to test whether cataloging public T cell receptors could identify signatures of past pathogen exposure. A separate validation cohort of 90 to 150 different subjects was used in addition to the approximately 700-subject first cohort. To predict cytomegalovirus infection status, the study combined high-throughput TCR immunosequencing, statistical association of individual TCRs with disease status, and machine learning.

Broader findings and caveats from the paper: While some public TCRs were present in many individuals, most TCR sequences turned up only very rarely across donors. A total of 150 to 200 TCR beta chains were listed by the study as associated with cytomegalovirus. In a later analysis, TCRs clustered in the first cohort were found to also tend to co-occur in the 120 validation repertoires, with around 94% of cluster scores above 0. In vitro tests confirmed that a few of the cytomegalovirus-associated TCR beta chains recognize cytomegalovirus antigens. It was suggested by the authors that the approach could potentially be generalized to other disease states and immunological phenotypes. A later analysis had no HLA typing for the validation cohort, so co-occurrence there was scored across all 130 or so repertoires. The classifier was reported to diagnose cytomegalovirus status with high specificity and sensitivity in both the original and validation cohorts.

Separate from the approximately 700-subject first cohort, the validation cohort of about 130 subjects was the group to which the donors belonged. About this clone itself: Its antigen remains unidentified. No clone much larger than this one lies a single base away; base qualities are absent.

Trimming costs V 2 bases and J 3 bases, and their ends lie 14 bases apart. CDR1 and CDR2, per the germline V gene (reference sequence), are MNHEY and SMNVEV. The CDR3, from cysteine to phenylalanine, totals 15 residues. Solely the CDR3 DNA is kept, with 45 bases framed from the first base. Library construction relied on the immunoSEQ multiplex PCR assay. For the original study's pipeline: A statistical classification framework was developed to diagnose cytomegalovirus status using the catalog of TCR beta chain sequences. What TCRdb holds here is the immuneACCESS table cut down to in-frame rearrangements. Part of the clones is not present; checked against another copy, under half of the missing clones reflect an unresolved V gene, and the others are unexplained. V and J calls and clone size are copied from that table; D and trimming were computed from the DNA. A total of fewer than 100,000 clones appear in this sample, roughly 88% of them only once. The ten biggest clones cover approximately 2% of the sample.

The sequence derives from a man aged 25 to 40 in good health and CMV-seronegative. The sequence links TRBV27 to TRBJ2-7, and TRBD2 may be the D gene, going by 6 matching bases. The source material was PBMCs. CDR3 loop: CASSLRDSDYYEQYF. The base sequence is TGTGCCAGCAGTTTAAGGGACTCGGACTACTACGAGCAGTACTTC.